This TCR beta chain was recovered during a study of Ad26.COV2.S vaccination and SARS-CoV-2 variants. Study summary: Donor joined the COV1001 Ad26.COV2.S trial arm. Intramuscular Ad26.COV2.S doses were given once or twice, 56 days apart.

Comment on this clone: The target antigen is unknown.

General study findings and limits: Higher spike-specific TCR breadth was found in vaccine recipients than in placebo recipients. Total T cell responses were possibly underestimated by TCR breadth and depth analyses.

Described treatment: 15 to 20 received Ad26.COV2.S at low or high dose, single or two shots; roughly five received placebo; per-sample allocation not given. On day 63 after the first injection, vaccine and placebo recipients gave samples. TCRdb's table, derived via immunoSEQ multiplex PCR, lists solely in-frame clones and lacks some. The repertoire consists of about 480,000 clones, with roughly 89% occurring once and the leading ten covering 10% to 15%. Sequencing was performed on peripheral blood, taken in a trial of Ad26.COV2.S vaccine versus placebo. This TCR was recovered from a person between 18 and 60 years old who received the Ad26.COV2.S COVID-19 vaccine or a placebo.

Here the CDR3 DNA reads TGCGCCAGCAGCTCGGGAGGGGCCAGCACCGGGGAGCTGTTTTTT. Its translation: CASSSGGASTGELFF. The chain employs TRBV5-1 and TRBJ2-2; 8 nucleotides match TRBD2. J gave up 4 bases and V 3 bases, and 5 bases lay outside the gene matches. This CDR3 region has 15 residues. Germline V gene sequence: CDR1 SGHRS, CDR2 YFSETQ.